This T cell receptor (beta chain) is drawn from a study of identical twins. This CDR3 contains 11 residues. Germline lookup yields CDR1 DFQATT and CDR2 SNEGSKA (reference sequence). V was shortened by 1 base and J by 8 bases, with 8 bases between the two germline ends. This clonotype occurred a few times. TCRdb reanalysed the 5' RACE reads using MiXCR and keeps one entry per CDR3 protein. The sample shows 1.5 million to 2 million distinct CDR3 sequences, about 32% of them seen only once. Material: cord blood. The chain has TRBV20-1 and TRBJ1-2, with D uncertain. This TCR was recovered from a newborn girl in good health. The CDR3 here is CSARGEWGYTF. As DNA, the CDR3 is TGCAGTGCTAGAGGGGAGTGGGGCTACACCTTC.